Shown below are 20 T cell receptor beta chains from a single sample sequenced in a study of T-cell reconstitution after alpha-beta-depleted transplantation in children. Construction of the TCRbeta library involved unique molecular identifiers. TCRdb re-called the PCR reads through MiXCR, storing one row per CDR3 protein. The sample lists around 400,000 distinct CDR3 sequences; roughly 21% were seen once. Material: PBMCs from the stem cell graft donor, obtained from the stem cell graft. These receptors were taken from a human donor who donated a stem cell graft to a child with acute myeloid leukemia.

This clonotype came up a few times. The chain carries TRBV7-9 and TRBJ2-1, with 15 positions matching TRBD2. The germline V gene encodes CDR1 SEHNR and CDR2 FQNEAQ (reference sequence). V was pared by 2 bases and J by 12 bases, with 8 bases of the junction left unmatched. CDR3 length: 16 residues. CDR3 in amino acids: CASSLSGLAGGLGQFF. CDR3 DNA: TGTGCCAGCAGCTTATCGGGACTAGCGGGAGGATTGGGGCAGTTCTTC.

There are a few counts of this clonotype. The genes are TRBV5-1 and TRBJ2-5; D ambiguous. Germline-derived CDR1 and CDR2 are SGHRS and YFSETQ. V lost 4 bases and J lost 5, with 12 bases in between. The CDR3 totals 13 residues. The CDR3 region is CASSGPEGETQYF. The DNA of the CDR3 is TGCGCCAGCAGCGGTCCAGAAGGGGAGACCCAGTACTTC.

This clonotype was found a few times. CDR3 nucleotide sequence: TGTGCCAGCAGTTTTGGGGCCAGGGGGTACGAGCAGTACTTC. This gives the protein CASSFGARGYEQYF. The chain recombines TRBV27 with TRBJ2-7; the match to TRBD1 covers 7 bases. V lost 3 bases, J lost 4 bases, and 6 bases stayed unmatched. Germline values: CDR1 MNHEY, CDR2 SMNVEV (reference sequence). The CDR3 is 14 residues long.

This sequence joins TRBV28 and TRBJ2-1, with D tentatively TRBD2 (6 bases). This CDR3 spans 15 amino acids. Germline V gene lookup returns CDR1 MDHEN and CDR2 SYDVKM. With 5 bases removed from V and 5 bases from J, the gap between germline ends came to 16 bases. The CDR3 loop is CASSRAEGSHNEQFF. Written as DNA, the CDR3 is TGTGCCAGCAGTCGGGCGGAGGGGTCCCACAATGAGCAGTTCTTC.

This clonotype was seen repeatedly, ten times or more. The rearrangement joins TRBV20-1 to TRBJ2-1; the D gene could be TRBD1 or TRBD2 (5 bases each). This CDR3 region has 11 residues. Germline V gene data show CDR1 as DFQATT and CDR2 as SNEGSKA (reference sequence). The CDR3 DNA reads as TGCACCGCCCGGGGCGACAATGAGCAGTTCTTC. As protein: CTARGDNEQFF.

The genes are TRBV27 and TRBJ1-2; no reliable D call. V lost 3 bases and J 2 bases, leaving 10 bases between the germline ends. Germline CDR1 MNHEY, CDR2 SMNVEV (reference sequence). This CDR3 is built from 14 residues. The CDR3 reads CASSFGTTNYGYTF. The CDR3 nucleotides are TGTGCCAGCAGTTTCGGCACGACGAACTATGGCTACACCTTC.

This clonotype came up many times. The chain combines TRBV12-3 or TRBV12-4 with TRBJ2-1; 13 bases fit TRBD2. The V gene end was trimmed by 7 bases and the J gene end by 8 bases; junction bases not matched to a gene: 2. CDR3 length: 13 residues. CDR3 region: CASTGLAGDEQFF. CDR3 sequence (DNA): TGTGCCAGCACCGGACTAGCGGGAGATGAGCAGTTCTTC.

A few counts support this clonotype. The chain uses TRBV5-1 and TRBJ2-7; TRBD1 might be the D (6 bases). CDR1 SGHRS and CDR2 YFSETQ come from the germline V gene. The CDR3 length is 14 residues. V was cut by 2 bases and J by 5 bases, with 14 bases left in between. The CDR3 protein is CASSFQGNADEQYF. CDR3 nucleotide sequence: TGCGCCAGCAGCTTCCAGGGGAATGCTGACGAGCAGTACTTC.

The J gene is TRBJ1-2, the V gene TRBV27; TRBD1 aligns across 10 bases. The CDR3 totals 15 residues. Germline-derived CDR1 and CDR2 are MNHEY and SMNVEV (reference sequence). V lost 3 bases to trimming and J lost 4 bases; unmatched junction nucleotides: 5. The CDR3 DNA sequence: TGTGCCAGCAGTTTGAGGACAGGGGGGGTCTATGGCTACACCTTC. It translates to CASSLRTGGVYGYTF.

This clonotype turned up a few times. The chain combines TRBV27 with TRBJ1-6; 7 nucleotides agree with TRBD1. V shed 4 bases, J shed 10 bases, and the junction held 7 bases outside the gene matches. Germline V lookup: CDR1 MNHEY, CDR2 SMNVEV (reference sequence). The CDR3 totals 14 residues. The CDR3 loop is CASSYRQGSSPLHF. The CDR3 nucleotides are TGTGCCAGCAGTTATAGACAGGGCAGCTCACCCCTCCACTTT.

This clonotype was counted at least ten times. The genes are TRBV20-1 and TRBJ1-5; no definite D call. Germline values: CDR1 DFQATT, CDR2 SNEGSKA (reference sequence). The CDR3 has 12 amino acids. V lost 3 bases and J lost 4, with 7 bases in between. CDR3 sequence: CSASWGNQPQHF. Here the CDR3 DNA reads TGCAGTGCTAGCTGGGGTAATCAGCCCCAGCATTTT.

The CDR3 DNA reads TGTGCCAGCAGCTTAGATCTGGGCTCCGTAACGCAGTATTTT. This sequence encodes CASSLDLGSVTQYF. The chain recombines TRBV7-2 with TRBJ2-3; D is unclear. The CDR3 has 14 residues. V was shortened by 1 base and J by 9 bases, with 14 bases between the two germline ends. CDR1 is SGHTA, CDR2 FQGNSA, per germline.

CDR3 sequence reads: CASSSLAGGLSSYEQYF. In DNA form, the CDR3 reads TGCGCCAGCTCCTCTCTAGCGGGAGGCCTCAGCTCCTACGAGCAGTACTTC. The V gene is TRBV4-1, the J gene TRBJ2-7, with TRBD2 matching over 11 bases. J was trimmed by 0 bases and V by 8 bases; bases with no gene match: 12. The CDR3 covers 17 residues. Germline V gene sequence: CDR1 MGHRA, CDR2 YSYEKL.

The chain couples TRBV12-3 or TRBV12-4 to TRBJ2-3; 7 bases map to TRBD2. The junction had 7 bases not matched to a gene; V was cut back by 3 bases and J by 4 bases. The CDR3 is 15 amino acids. This CDR3 reads CASSFRGRESDTQYF. The CDR3 DNA reads as TGTGCCAGCAGTTTCCGTGGGAGGGAGTCAGATACGCAGTATTTT.

This clonotype was counted ten times or more. V gene TRBV5-1 combines with J gene TRBJ1-6, with D possibly being TRBD1 (5 bases). Germline V gene lookup returns CDR1 SGHRS and CDR2 YFSETQ. This CDR3 is built from 16 residues. The ends were cut back, 0 bases at V and 0 bases at J, with 7 bases in the middle. CDR3 nucleotides: TGCGCCAGCAGCTTGGAGGGGACCTCCTATAATTCACCCCTCCACTTT. Translating gives CASSLEGTSYNSPLHF.

The rearrangement uses TRBV4-3 and TRBJ2-1, with no clear D. Trimming left V 5 bases short and J 1 base short, with 15 bases between. This CDR3 spans 16 amino acids. CDR1 is LGHNA, CDR2 YSLEER, per germline. Here the CDR3 DNA reads TGCGCCAGCAGCTCCACCCTGGTTATTTCCTACAATGAGCAGTTCTTC. Protein product: CASSSTLVISYNEQFF.

Many counts were recorded for this clonotype. The chain couples TRBV25-1 to TRBJ2-3; no firm D call. The V gene lost 3 bases and the J gene lost 0 bases, with 10 bases spanning the gap. The length of the CDR3 is 15 residues. From germline, CDR1 is MGHDK and CDR2 SYGVNS. The CDR3 DNA sequence: TGTGCCAGCAGTGATTCAGGATTCAGCACAGATACGCAGTATTTT. It specifies CASSDSGFSTDTQYF.

With respect to this clonotype: Sequence at one end of the junction differs from germline and may be a read error. V is TRBV4-1 and J is TRBJ1-1; D unclear. The CDR3 sequence is 13 residues long. Per the germline V gene, CDR1 is MGHRA and CDR2 is YSYEKL. DNA for the CDR3: TGCGCCAGCAGCCAAGAGGGGAACTCTGAAGCTTTCTTT. It encodes CASSQEGNSEAFF.

This sequence joins TRBV20-1 and TRBJ2-5, with 13 bases that match TRBD2. Per germline, CDR1 DFQATT and CDR2 SNEGSKA (reference sequence). The CDR3 is 15 amino acids. J lost 10 bases, V lost 0 bases, and 8 bases had no gene match. The CDR3 DNA is TGCAGTGCTAGAGACCCGAGGACTAGCGGGAGTGGCCAGTACTTC. Its protein is CSARDPRTSGSGQYF.

This clonotype appeared many times. This chain links TRBV12-3 or TRBV12-4 with TRBJ2-7; 12 nucleotides align to TRBD2. The CDR3 consists of 17 residues. J gave up 2 bases and V 3 bases, and 8 bases lay outside the gene matches. The CDR3 loop reads CASSFETSGSFAYEQYF. The CDR3 DNA sequence: TGTGCCAGCAGTTTCGAGACTAGCGGGAGTTTTGCCTACGAGCAGTACTTC.